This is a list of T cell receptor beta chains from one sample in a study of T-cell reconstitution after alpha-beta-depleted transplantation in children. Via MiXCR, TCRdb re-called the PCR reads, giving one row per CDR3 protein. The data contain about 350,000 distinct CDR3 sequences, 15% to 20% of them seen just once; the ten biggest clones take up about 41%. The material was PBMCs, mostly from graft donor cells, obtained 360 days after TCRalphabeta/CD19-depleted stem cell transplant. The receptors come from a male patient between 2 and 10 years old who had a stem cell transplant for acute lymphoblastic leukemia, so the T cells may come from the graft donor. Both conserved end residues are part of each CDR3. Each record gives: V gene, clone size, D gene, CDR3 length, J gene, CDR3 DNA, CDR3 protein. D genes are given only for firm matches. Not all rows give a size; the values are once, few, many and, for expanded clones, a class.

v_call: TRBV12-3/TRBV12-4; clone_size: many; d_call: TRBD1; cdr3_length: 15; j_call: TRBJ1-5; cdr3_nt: TGTGCCAGCAGTTTTGAAGGGGGCAGCAATCAGCCCCAGCATTTT; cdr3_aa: CASSFEGGSNQPQHF
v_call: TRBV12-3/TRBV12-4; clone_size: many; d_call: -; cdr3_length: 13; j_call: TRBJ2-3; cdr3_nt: TGTGCCAGCAGGTGGACCCCCACAGATACGCAGTATTTT; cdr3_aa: CASRWTPTDTQYF
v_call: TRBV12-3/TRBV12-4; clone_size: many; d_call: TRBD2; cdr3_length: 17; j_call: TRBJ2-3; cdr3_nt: TGTGCCAGCAGTTTTGAGTTCGGGCGGGAGGGCCTAGATACGCAGTATTTT; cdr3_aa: CASSFEFGREGLDTQYF
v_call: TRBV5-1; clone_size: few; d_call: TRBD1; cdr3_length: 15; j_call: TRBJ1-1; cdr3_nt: TGCGCCAGCAGCGGGCAGGGGGGCATGAACACTGAAGCTTTCTTT; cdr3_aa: CASSGQGGMNTEAFF
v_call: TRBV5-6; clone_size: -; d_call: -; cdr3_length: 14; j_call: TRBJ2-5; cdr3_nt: TGTGCCAGCAGCTTACGGGAAGGGAGAGAGACCCAGTACTTC; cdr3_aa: CASSLREGRETQYF
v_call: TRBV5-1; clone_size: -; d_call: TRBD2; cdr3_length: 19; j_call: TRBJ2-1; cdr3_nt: TGCGCCAGCAGCTTGGAGGGACTAGCGGGAGTCAGCTCCTACAATGAGCAGTTCTTC; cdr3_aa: CASSLEGLAGVSSYNEQFF
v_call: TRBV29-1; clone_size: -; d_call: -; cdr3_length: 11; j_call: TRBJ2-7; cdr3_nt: TGCAGCGTTGATGCGGGCGTCGAGCAGTACTTC; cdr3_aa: CSVDAGVEQYF
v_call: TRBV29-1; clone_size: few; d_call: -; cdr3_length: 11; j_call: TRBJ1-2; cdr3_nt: TGCAGCGAGCGAACTGGTGGTGGCTACACCTTC; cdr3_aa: CSERTGGGYTF
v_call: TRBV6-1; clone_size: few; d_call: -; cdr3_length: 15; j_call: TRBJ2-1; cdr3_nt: TGTGCCAGCAGTGAAGTGGTCGGGGCGTACAATGAGCAGTTCTTC; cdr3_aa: CASSEVVGAYNEQFF
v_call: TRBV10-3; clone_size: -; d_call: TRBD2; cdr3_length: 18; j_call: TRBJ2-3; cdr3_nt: TGTGCCATCAGTGGTGGGCTAGCGGGACCAGTGGGCACAGATACGCAGTATTTT; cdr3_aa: CAISGGLAGPVGTDTQYF
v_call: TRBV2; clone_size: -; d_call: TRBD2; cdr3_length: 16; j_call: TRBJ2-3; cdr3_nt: TGTGCCAGCAGTGCAAACGGACTAGCGGCCACAGATACGCAGTATTTT; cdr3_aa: CASSANGLAATDTQYF
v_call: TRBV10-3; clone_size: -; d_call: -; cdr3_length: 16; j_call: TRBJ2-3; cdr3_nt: TGTGCCATCAGTGAGTCCCGGACGGACAGCACAGATACGCAGTATTTT; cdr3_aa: CAISESRTDSTDTQYF
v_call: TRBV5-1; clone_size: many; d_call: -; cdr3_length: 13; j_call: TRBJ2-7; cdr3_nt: TGCGCCAGCAGTCGCAGGGGAGAGGACGAGCAGTACTTC; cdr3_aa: CASSRRGEDEQYF
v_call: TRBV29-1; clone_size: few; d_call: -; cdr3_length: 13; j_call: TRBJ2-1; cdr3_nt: TGCAGCGTTGAAAGCCAGGGGAGGAATGAGCAGTTCTTC; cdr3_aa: CSVESQGRNEQFF
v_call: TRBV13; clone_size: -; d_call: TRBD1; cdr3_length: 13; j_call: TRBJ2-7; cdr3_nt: TGTGCCACCGCTGGGACAGGGAACTACGAGCAGTACTTC; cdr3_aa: CATAGTGNYEQYF
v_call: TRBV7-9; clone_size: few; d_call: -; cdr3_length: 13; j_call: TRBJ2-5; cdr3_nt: TGTGCCAGCAGTTGGGACGCCGGGGAGACCCAGTACTTC; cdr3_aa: CASSWDAGETQYF
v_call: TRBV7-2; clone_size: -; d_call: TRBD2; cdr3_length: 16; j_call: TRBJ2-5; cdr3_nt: TGTGCCAGCAGCAAGCGACCGGGACTAGATAGGGAGACCCAGTACTTC; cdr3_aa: CASSKRPGLDRETQYF
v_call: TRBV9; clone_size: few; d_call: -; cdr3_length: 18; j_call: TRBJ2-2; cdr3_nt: TGTGCCAGCAGCGTAGAGCCTGAAATGTGGGGAAACACCGGGGAGCTGTTTTTT; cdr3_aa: CASSVEPEMWGNTGELFF
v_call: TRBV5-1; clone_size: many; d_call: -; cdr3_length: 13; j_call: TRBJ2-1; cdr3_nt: TGCGCCAGCAGCTTGGACAACTACAATGAGCAGTTCTTC; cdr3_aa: CASSLDNYNEQFF
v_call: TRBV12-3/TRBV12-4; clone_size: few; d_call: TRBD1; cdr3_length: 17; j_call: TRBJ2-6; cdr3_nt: TGTGCCAGCAGTTCACTCCGGGACAGGCTTCTCAGGGGCGTCCTGACTTTC; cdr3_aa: CASSSLRDRLLRGVLTF
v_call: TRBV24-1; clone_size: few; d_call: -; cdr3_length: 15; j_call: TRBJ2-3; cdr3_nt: TGTGCCACCAGTGATCAGGGTGGAGGCACAGATACGCAGTATTTT; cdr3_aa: CATSDQGGGTDTQYF
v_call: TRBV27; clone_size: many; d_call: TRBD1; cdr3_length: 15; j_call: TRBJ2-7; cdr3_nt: TGTGCCAGCAGTTTAGGTACAGGGGGTTCCTACGAGCAGTACTTC; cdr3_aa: CASSLGTGGSYEQYF
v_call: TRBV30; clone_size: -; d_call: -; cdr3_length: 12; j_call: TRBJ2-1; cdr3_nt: TGTGCCTGGAGTGTAGCGAGCAATGAGCAGTTCTTC; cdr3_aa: CAWSVASNEQFF
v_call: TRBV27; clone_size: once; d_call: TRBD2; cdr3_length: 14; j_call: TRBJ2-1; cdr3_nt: TGTGCCAGTACACTAGCGGGGCATTACAATGAGCAGTTCTTC; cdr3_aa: CASTLAGHYNEQFF
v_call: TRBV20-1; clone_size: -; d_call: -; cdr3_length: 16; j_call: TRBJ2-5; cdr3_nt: TGCAGTGCCTCGTCCGGGACCACGACGCCCCAAGAGACCCAGTACTTC; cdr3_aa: CSASSGTTTPQETQYF
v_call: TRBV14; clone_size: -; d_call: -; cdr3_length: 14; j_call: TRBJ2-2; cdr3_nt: TGTGCCAGCAGCCATGTACTAGTTCCCGGGGAGCTGTTTTTT; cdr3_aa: CASSHVLVPGELFF
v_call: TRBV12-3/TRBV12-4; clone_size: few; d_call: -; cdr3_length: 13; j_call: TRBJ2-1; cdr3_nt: TGTGCCAGCAGTTTTTCCGGATTTTATGAGCAGTTCTTC; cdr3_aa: CASSFSGFYEQFF
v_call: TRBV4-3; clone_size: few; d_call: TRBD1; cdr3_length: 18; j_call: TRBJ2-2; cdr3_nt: TGCGCCAGCAGCCAATACCCCGGGACAGGGGTGAACACCGGGGAGCTGTTTTTT; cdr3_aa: CASSQYPGTGVNTGELFF
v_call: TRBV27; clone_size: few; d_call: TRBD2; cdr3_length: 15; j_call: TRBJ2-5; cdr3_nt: TGTGCCAGCAACCTAGCGGGAGGACTTCAAGAGACCCAGTACTTC; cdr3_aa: CASNLAGGLQETQYF
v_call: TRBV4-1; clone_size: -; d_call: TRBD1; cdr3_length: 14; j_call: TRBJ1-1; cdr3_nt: TGCGCCAGCAGCCTACTGGGACAGTCCACTGAAGCTTTCTTT; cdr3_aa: CASSLLGQSTEAFF
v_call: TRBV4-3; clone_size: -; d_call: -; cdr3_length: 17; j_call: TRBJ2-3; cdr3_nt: TGCGCCAGCAGCCAAGACTGGGCTAGCAAGGACACAGATACGCAGTATTTT; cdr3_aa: CASSQDWASKDTDTQYF
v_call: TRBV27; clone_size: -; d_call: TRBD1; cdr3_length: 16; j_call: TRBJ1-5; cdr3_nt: TGTGCCAGCAGTTCAGGGACAGGGTGGAGAAATCAACCCCAGCATTTT; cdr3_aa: CASSSGTGWRNQPQHF
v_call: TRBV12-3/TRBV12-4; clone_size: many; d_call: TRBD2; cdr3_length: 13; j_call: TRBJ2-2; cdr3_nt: TGTGCCAGCAGGCCGGGAGGCACCGGGGAGCTGTTTTTT; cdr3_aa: CASRPGGTGELFF
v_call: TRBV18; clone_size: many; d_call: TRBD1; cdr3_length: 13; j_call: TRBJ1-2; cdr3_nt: TGTGCCAGCTCGACTACAGGGGGCGGTGGCTACACCTTC; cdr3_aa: CASSTTGGGGYTF
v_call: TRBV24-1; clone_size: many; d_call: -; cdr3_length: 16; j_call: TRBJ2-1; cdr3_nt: TGTGCCACCAGTGGGAACTCAGGACTCTCCTACAATGAGCAGTTCTTC; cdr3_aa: CATSGNSGLSYNEQFF